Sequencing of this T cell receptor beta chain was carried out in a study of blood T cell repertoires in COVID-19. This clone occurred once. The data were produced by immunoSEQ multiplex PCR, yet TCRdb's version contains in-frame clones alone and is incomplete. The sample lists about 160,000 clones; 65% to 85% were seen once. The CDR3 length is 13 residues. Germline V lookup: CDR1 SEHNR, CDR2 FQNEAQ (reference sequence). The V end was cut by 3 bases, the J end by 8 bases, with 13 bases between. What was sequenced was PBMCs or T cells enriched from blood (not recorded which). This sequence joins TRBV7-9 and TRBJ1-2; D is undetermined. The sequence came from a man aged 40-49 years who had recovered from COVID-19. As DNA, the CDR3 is TGTGCCAGCAGCTTTTCCTCAGGCTGGGGCTACACCTTC. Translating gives CASSFSSGWGYTF.